This T cell receptor (beta chain) was captured by sequencing in a study of cytomegalovirus exposure and HLA in healthy donors. Whole-study findings and limits: Listed as cytomegalovirus-associated were 164 TCR beta chains.

In regard to this clone: Its antigen is unidentified.

V lost 4 bases, J lost 4 bases, and 13 bases lay in between. The CDR3 extends over 15 amino acids. Germline lookup yields CDR1 LGHNA and CDR2 YSLEER. Use of 60 Vbeta and 13 Jbeta primers characterized the PCR. TCRdb's copy holds only in-frame clones and misses some; the assay was immunoSEQ multiplex PCR. This table holds approximately 100,000 clones, roughly 82% found once. The chain couples TRBV4-3 to TRBJ2-2, with a weak D call TRBD2 (5 bases). The clonotype originates from a human donor in good health. The sequencing sample was made of PBMCs. The CDR3 DNA sequence: TGCGCCAGCAGCCTCACGACTGGGAGCACCGGGGAGCTGTTTTTT. Translation gives CASSLTTGSTGELFF.